Listed below are T cell receptor beta chains from one sample, sequenced in a study of cytomegalovirus exposure and HLA in healthy donors. Clones were sequenced by immunoSEQ multiplex PCR, and TCRdb holds only the in-frame ones, with some missing. The sample carries around 300,000 clones, about four fifths recorded once. Input material: PBMCs. The receptors derive from a woman aged 40-49 years in good health and CMV-seropositive. The CDR3 runs from the conserved cysteine through the conserved F or W. Each record gives: CDR3 DNA, CDR3 protein, D gene, V gene, J gene, clone size. A D gene is named only where the DNA matches it firmly. A clone size is listed for some rows: how often the clone was seen (once, few, many), or a class if it is expanded.

TGTGCCAGCAGCCCCGAAACAGGGCTCCCCTACGAGCAGTACTTC	CASSPETGLPYEQYF	NA	TRBV7-2	TRBJ2-7	NA
TGTGCCAGCAGCTTAGGGACTAGCGGTTCCTACGAGCAGTACTTC	CASSLGTSGSYEQYF	TRBD2	TRBV7-6	TRBJ2-7	NA
TGTGCCAGCAGCCAAGAATTACAGGGTCTATTCGGAAACACCATATATTTT	CASSQELQGLFGNTIYF	NA	TRBV14	TRBJ1-3	NA
TGTGCCAGCAGCGCCCAGGGGGCGATAAATTCACCCCTCCACTTT	CASSAQGAINSPLHF	TRBD1	TRBV11-1	TRBJ1-6	NA
TGTGCCAGCAGCTACTCATATGACGGGAACGAGCAGTACTTC	CASSYSYDGNEQYF	NA	TRBV11-2	TRBJ2-7	NA
TGTGCCAGCAGCCCAATCGGGACAGGGGTTGGCGAAAAACTGTTTTTT	CASSPIGTGVGEKLFF	TRBD1	TRBV7-9	TRBJ1-4	few
TGTGCCAGCCGAGGAAATGTACGCTACAATGAGCAGTTCTTC	CASRGNVRYNEQFF	NA	TRBV6-6	TRBJ2-1	NA
TGTGCCAGCAGCGCCCAGGGGGCTACTCCCACCGGGGAGCTGTTTTTT	CASSAQGATPTGELFF	TRBD1	TRBV7-2	TRBJ2-2	NA
TGTGCCAGCAGCCGCAGGGGCTTCAATCAGCCCCAGCATTTT	CASSRRGFNQPQHF	NA	TRBV5-8	TRBJ1-5	NA
TGTGCCAGCAGTTGGGGGACTGGGAACACTGAAGCTTTCTTT	CASSWGTGNTEAFF	NA	TRBV27	TRBJ1-1	once
TGTGCCAGCAGCACAGGGGGCGCTTCAGGGAACTATGGCTACACCTTC	CASSTGGASGNYGYTF	TRBD1	TRBV2	TRBJ1-2	few
TGTGCCAGCAGCCCAGTACCGGGGTCTGAAGCTTTCTTT	CASSPVPGSEAFF	NA	TRBV7-9	TRBJ1-1	NA
TGTGCCAGCAGCCTGGCCCCGAGGGAGACCCAGTACTTC	CASSLAPRETQYF	NA	TRBV2	TRBJ2-5	NA
TGTGCCAGCAGAGCGCCCCTCAATCAGCCCCAGCATTTT	CASRAPLNQPQHF	NA	TRBV28	TRBJ1-5	NA
TGTGCCAGCAGAATAGACAGGGTCCCCTACGAGCAGTACTTC	CASRIDRVPYEQYF	TRBD1	TRBV28	TRBJ2-7	NA
TGTGCCAGCAGCCTAAGTACACAGGGGAACAATCAGCCCCAGCATTTT	CASSLSTQGNNQPQHF	TRBD1	TRBV7-9	TRBJ1-5	NA
TGTGCCAGCAGCTTAGCGCTCTTTGATCTGGGACAGGGGATCTATGGCTACACCTTC	CASSLALFDLGQGIYGYTF	TRBD1	TRBV7-9	TRBJ1-2	NA
TGTGCCAGCAGCTTGAGGACTAGCGGGAGGGCAGGGGATACGCAGTATTTT	CASSLRTSGRAGDTQYF	TRBD2	TRBV13	TRBJ2-3	NA
TGTGCCAGCTCACCACTCTCCGGGAGGGACCAGTTCTTC	CASSPLSGRDQFF	TRBD2	TRBV18	TRBJ2-1	few
TGTGCCAGCAGCTCTCCGACAGGGGTCAATAATAATTCACCCCTCCACTTT	CASSSPTGVNNNSPLHF	TRBD1	TRBV9	TRBJ1-6	NA
TGTGCCAGCAGTCAAGACGGACTAGCGGGTTTCTACGAGCAGTACTTC	CASSQDGLAGFYEQYF	TRBD2	TRBV27	TRBJ2-7	NA
TGTGCCATCGGAGATCGGCGGGAGGGCCGCGACGAGCAGTACTTC	CAIGDRREGRDEQYF	TRBD2	TRBV10-3	TRBJ2-7	NA
TGTGCCAGCAGCCAAGCTAGCGGGAGTAACCTCTACAATGAGCAGTTCTTC	CASSQASGSNLYNEQFF	TRBD2	TRBV14	TRBJ2-1	few
TGTGCCAGCAGTCGGATCGGGAGCCACTCTGAAGCTTTCTTT	CASSRIGSHSEAFF	NA	TRBV27	TRBJ1-1	NA
TGCGCCAGCAGCTTGGAGGGGGACTATGGCTACACCTTC	CASSLEGDYGYTF	NA	TRBV5-1	TRBJ1-2	NA
TGTGCCAGCAGTGAAGCAGGAGGGGGCGGGGGCTACACCTTC	CASSEAGGGGGYTF	TRBD1	TRBV6-1	TRBJ1-2	NA
TGTGCCAGCAGCGTAGATGGACTAGCTCGGGAGACCCAGTACTTC	CASSVDGLARETQYF	TRBD2	TRBV9	TRBJ2-5	NA
TGTGCCAGCGGGGGCGGGAGCTCCTACGAGCAGTACTTC	CASGGGSSYEQYF	NA	TRBV27	TRBJ2-7	NA
TGTGCCAGTAGTATAGACAATTCCCACAATGAGCAGTTCTTC	CASSIDNSHNEQFF	NA	TRBV19	TRBJ2-1	NA
TGTGCCAGTAGTATAGGTGGCGGACAGGGAGCCTACGAGCAGTACTTC	CASSIGGGQGAYEQYF	TRBD1	TRBV19	TRBJ2-7	NA
TGTGCCATCAGTGGGTCAGCGGGGGACCAAGAGACCCAGTACTTC	CAISGSAGDQETQYF	TRBD2	TRBV10-3	TRBJ2-5	NA
TGTGCCAGCAGCCCCGGCGGAGCGTCACATACGCAGTATTTT	CASSPGGASHTQYF	NA	TRBV9	TRBJ2-3	NA